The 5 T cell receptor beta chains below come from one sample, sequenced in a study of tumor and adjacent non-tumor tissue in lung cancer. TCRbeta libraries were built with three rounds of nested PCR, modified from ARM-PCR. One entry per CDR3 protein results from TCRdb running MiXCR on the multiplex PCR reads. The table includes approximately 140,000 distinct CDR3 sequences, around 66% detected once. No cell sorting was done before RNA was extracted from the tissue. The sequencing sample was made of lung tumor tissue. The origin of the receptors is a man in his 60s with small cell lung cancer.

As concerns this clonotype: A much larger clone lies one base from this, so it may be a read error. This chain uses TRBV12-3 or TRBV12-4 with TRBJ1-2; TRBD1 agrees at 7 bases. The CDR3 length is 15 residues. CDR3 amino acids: CASSPQDRNHYDYTF. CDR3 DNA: TGTGCCAGCAGTCCTCAGGACAGGAATCACTATGACTACACCTTC.

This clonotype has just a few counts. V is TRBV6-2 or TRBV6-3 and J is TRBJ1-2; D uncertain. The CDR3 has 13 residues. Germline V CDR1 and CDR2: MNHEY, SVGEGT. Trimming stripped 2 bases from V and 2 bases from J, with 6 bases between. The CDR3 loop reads CASSYNGNYGYTF. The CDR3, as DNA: TGTGCCAGCAGTTACAACGGCAACTATGGCTACACCTTC.

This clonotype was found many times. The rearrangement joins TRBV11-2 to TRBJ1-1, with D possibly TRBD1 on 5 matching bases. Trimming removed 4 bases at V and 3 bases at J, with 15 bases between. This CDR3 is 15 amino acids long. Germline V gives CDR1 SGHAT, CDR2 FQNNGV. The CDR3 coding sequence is TGTGCCAGCAGCTGGACACTATCGATGGACACTGAAGCTTTCTTT. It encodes CASSWTLSMDTEAFF.

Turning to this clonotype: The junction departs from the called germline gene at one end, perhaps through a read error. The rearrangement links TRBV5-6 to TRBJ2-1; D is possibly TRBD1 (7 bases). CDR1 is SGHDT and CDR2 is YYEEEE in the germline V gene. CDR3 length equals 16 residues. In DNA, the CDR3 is TGTGCCAGTAGCTTGGGGGGCAGGGGGGTTCACAATGAGCAGTTCTTC. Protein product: CASSLGGRGVHNEQFF.

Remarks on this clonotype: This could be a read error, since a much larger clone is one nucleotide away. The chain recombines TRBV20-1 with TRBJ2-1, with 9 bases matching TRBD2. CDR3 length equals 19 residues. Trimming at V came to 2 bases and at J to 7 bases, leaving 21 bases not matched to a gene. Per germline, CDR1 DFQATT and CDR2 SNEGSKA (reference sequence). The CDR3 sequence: CSARTRGMAGGPGLNEQFF. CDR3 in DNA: TGCAGTGCTAGAACACGGGGAATGGCGGGAGGGCCTGGGCTGAATGAGCAGTTCTTC.